The 23 T cell receptor beta chains below were found in one sample sequenced in a study of tumor-infiltrating lymphocytes in localized non-small cell lung cancer. Sequencing was performed with immunoSEQ multiplex PCR; in TCRdb, only in-frame clones are kept and a portion is missing. The table shows roughly 25,000 clones, with less than 70% occurring only once. The sample taken for sequencing was lung tumor tissue. These receptors originate from a human donor with non-small cell lung cancer.

The rearrangement joins TRBV28 to TRBJ1-4, with D hard to call. The CDR3 runs to 15 residues. Germline CDR1 MDHEN, CDR2 SYDVKM. V was pared by 1 base and J by 3 bases, with 9 bases between. Written as DNA, the CDR3 is TGTGCCAGCAGTTTATATCCGGGTTCTAATGAAAAACTGTTTTTT. It codes for CASSLYPGSNEKLFF.

The chain joins TRBV7-9 to TRBJ2-1; 10 positions agree with TRBD2. The germline V gene encodes CDR1 SEHNR and CDR2 FQNEAQ (reference sequence). With 5 bases clipped from V and 0 bases from J, the junction kept 1 base outside the gene matches. The CDR3 totals 15 residues. CDR3 loop: CASSPSGSSYNEQFF. CDR3 nucleotides: TGTGCCAGCAGCCCTAGCGGGAGCTCCTACAATGAGCAGTTCTTC. The whole variable domain, filled in from reference TRBV7-9 and TRBJ2-1, reads DTGVSQNPRHKITKRGQNVTFRCDPISEHNRLYWYRQTLGQGPEFLTYFQNEAQLEKSRLLSDRFSAERPKGSFSTLEIQRTEQGDSAMYLCASSPSGSSYNEQFFGPGTRLTVL.

The V and J genes are TRBV28 and TRBJ1-2; D remains ambiguous. CDR1 and CDR2 (germline): MDHEN, SYDVKM. This CDR3 has 12 amino acids. V lost 5 bases and J lost 8, with 12 bases in between. The CDR3 DNA reads TGTGCCAGCAGTCCCAACGGAAGGGGCTACACCTTC. It specifies CASSPNGRGYTF.

The chain couples TRBV7-3 to TRBJ1-1; D unresolved. The CDR3 consists of 14 residues. V shed 5 bases and J shed 1 base, with 11 bases lying between them. CDR1 and CDR2 from the germline V gene are SGHTA and FQGTGA. DNA of the CDR3: TGTGCCAGCAGCACGCAAACGGGGAACACTGAAGCTTTCTTT. As protein: CASSTQTGNTEAFF.

The V and J genes are TRBV30 and TRBJ1-5; D may be TRBD1 (5 bases). Trimming left V 4 bases short and J 6 bases short, with 13 bases between. The CDR3 is made up of 13 amino acids. CDR1 is GTSNPN and CDR2 is SVGIG in the germline V gene (reference sequence). In DNA form, the CDR3 reads TGTGCCTGGAATGGGGGGGGAGGTCAGCCCCAGCATTTT. Translation gives CAWNGGGGQPQHF.

V and J are TRBV11-1 and TRBJ2-1, with D perhaps being TRBD1 or TRBD2 (5 bases each). Germline CDR1 SGHAT, CDR2 FQDESV (reference sequence). The V gene lost 0 bases and the J gene lost 9 bases, with 12 bases spanning the gap. This CDR3 has 14 residues. CDR3: CASSLALGVGEQFF. CDR3 bases: TGTGCCAGCAGCTTAGCGCTGGGGGTAGGTGAGCAGTTCTTC.

A few counts support this clone. The V gene is TRBV5-1, the J gene TRBJ2-3; D ambiguous. With 5 bases removed from V and 1 base from J, the gap between germline ends came to 11 bases. CDR1 and CDR2 from the germline V gene are SGHRS and YFSETQ. This CDR3 is built from 14 residues. The chain's CDR3 is CASSPTWGTDTQYF. DNA of the CDR3: TGCGCCAGCAGTCCAACTTGGGGCACAGATACGCAGTATTTT.

This clone was observed a handful of times. The J gene is TRBJ2-7, the V gene TRBV28; D is uncertain. Germline CDR1 MDHEN, CDR2 SYDVKM. The CDR3 contains 11 residues. The V end lost 10 bases, the J end lost 2 bases, and 9 bases lay between the germline ends. The CDR3 loop is CATTGAYEQYF. CDR3 DNA sequence: TGTGCCACTACGGGCGCCTACGAGCAGTACTTC. Filled out from reference TRBV28 and TRBJ2-7, the complete variable domain reads DVKVTQSSRYLVKRTGEKVFLECVQDMDHENMFWYRQDPGLGLRLIYFSYDVKMKEKGDIPEGYSVSREKKERFSLILESASTNQTSMYLCATTGAYEQYFGPGTRLTVT.

V usage is TRBV5-6 and J usage is TRBJ2-5, with D possibly matching TRBD1 (5 bases). Germline values: CDR1 SGHDT, CDR2 YYEEEE. Trimming took 1 base from V and 1 from J, leaving 8 bases between them. This CDR3 spans 14 amino acids. CDR3 nucleotide sequence: TGTGCCAGCAGCTTGAGACAGCCCCAAGAGACCCAGTACTTC. This encodes CASSLRQPQETQYF.

The chain couples TRBV11-2 to TRBJ2-1; 7 nucleotides line up with TRBD2. The trim removed 10 bases at V and 7 bases at J, leaving 13 bases unmatched. Germline CDR1 and CDR2: SGHAT and FQNNGV. The CDR3 is made up of 14 amino acids. This CDR3 reads CATFGGGRGNEQFF. The CDR3 coding sequence is TGTGCCACATTTGGTGGCGGGAGAGGGAATGAGCAGTTCTTC.

The genes are TRBV10-1 and TRBJ1-5; the D is unclear. Trimming shortened V by 0 bases and J by 0 bases, and 24 bases separated the two germline ends. The CDR3 is 21 amino acids. Germline lookup yields CDR1 WNHNN and CDR2 SYGVQD (reference sequence). CDR3 nucleotide sequence: TGCGCCAGCAGTGAGTCGAAGCGGAGGCTCATCAGCATCGATAGCAATCAGCCCCAGCATTTT. It is translated as CASSESKRRLISIDSNQPQHF.

This sequence joins TRBV28 and TRBJ2-7; weak D call: TRBD1 (5 bases). The germline V and J ends were trimmed by 6 bases and 3 bases, with 15 bases remaining between them. Germline V gives CDR1 MDHEN, CDR2 SYDVKM. The CDR3 runs to 14 residues. The CDR3: CASRKGIWDYEQYF. The DNA for the CDR3 is TGTGCCAGCAGAAAGGGGATATGGGACTACGAGCAGTACTTC.

This chain joins TRBV9 and TRBJ2-2; tentatively, D is TRBD1 (5 bases). This CDR3 spans 16 amino acids. Germline V lookup: CDR1 SGDLS, CDR2 YYNGEE. The V end lost 1 base, the J end lost 5 bases, and 15 bases lay between the germline ends. CDR3 nucleotides: TGTGCCAGCAGCGTATCCAAGGGAAGGGGAACCGGGGAGCTGTTTTTT. It is translated as CASSVSKGRGTGELFF.

This clone was seen only a few times. V and J are TRBV18 and TRBJ2-7; TRBD1 matches 10 bases. Germline lookup yields CDR1 KGHSH and CDR2 LQKENI. The CDR3 covers 13 residues. With 5 bases clipped from V and 3 bases from J, the junction kept 1 base outside the gene matches. CDR3 DNA: TGTGCCAGCTCAGGACAGGGGGTCTACGAGCAGTACTTC. This translates into CASSGQGVYEQYF.

A few counts support this clone. The chain combines TRBV6-1 with TRBJ2-5; 7 nucleotides match TRBD1. Trimming cost V 6 bases and J 4 bases; bases outside gene matches: 5. CDR3 length: 13 residues. The V gene's germline CDR1 is MNHNS and CDR2 SASEGT. CDR3 bases: TGTGCCAGCAGCCGCGACAGGGCAGAGACCCAGTACTTC. Translating gives CASSRDRAETQYF.

The gene calls are TRBV10-3 and TRBJ2-1; 13 bases match TRBD2. V gave up 5 bases and J gave up 5 bases; unmatched junction bases: 9. The germline V gene has CDR1 ENHRY and CDR2 SYGVKD. This CDR3 region has 17 residues. The CDR3 sequence: CAISPTSGRAMDNEQFF. CDR3 DNA: TGTGCCATCAGTCCCACTAGCGGGAGGGCCATGGACAATGAGCAGTTCTTC.

This clone came up a few times. The chain links TRBV30 to TRBJ2-3; 12 bases map to TRBD1. CDR3 length equals 14 residues. Trimming removed 5 bases from V and 0 bases from J; junction bases left unmatched: 0. Germline values: CDR1 GTSNPN, CDR2 SVGIG (reference sequence). The CDR3 sequence is CAWGTGGSTDTQYF. In nucleotides, the CDR3 is TGTGCCTGGGGGACAGGGGGCAGCACAGATACGCAGTATTTT.

The V call is TRBV19, the J call TRBJ2-1; 8 bases are a match to TRBD1. V shed 1 base and J 0 bases; nucleotides not matched to a gene: 2. The CDR3 extends over 16 amino acids. Per the germline V gene, CDR1 is LNHDA and CDR2 is SQIVND (reference sequence). CDR3 loop: CASSIGTGRSYNEQFF. The CDR3 DNA is TGTGCCAGTAGTATAGGGACAGGGCGCTCCTACAATGAGCAGTTCTTC.

This chain links TRBV27 with TRBJ2-5; D remains unclear. The J call could be wrong; TRBJ2-7 is a better fit for the DNA end. This CDR3 comprises 13 residues. In germline, CDR1 is MNHEY, CDR2 SMNVEV (reference sequence). CDR3 in DNA: TGTGCCAGCAGTTTCGTAATCGGGTACGAGCAGTACTTC. Residues: CASSFVIGYEQYF.

This clone was found many times. CDR3 amino acids: CASSSPGPYGYTF. CDR3 DNA sequence: TGTGCCAGCAGCTCTCCGGGCCCCTATGGCTACACCTTC. The genes are TRBV7-2 and TRBJ1-2; D not certain. With 4 bases removed from V and 4 bases from J, the gap between germline ends came to 10 bases. The CDR3 extends over 13 amino acids. Germline V CDR1 and CDR2: SGHTA, FQGNSA. Complete variable domain (other parts from reference TRBV7-2 and TRBJ1-2): GAGVSQSPSNKVTEKGKDVELRCDPISGHTALYWYRQSLGQGLEFLIYFQGNSAPDKSGLPSDRFSAERTGGSVSTLTIQRTQQEDSAVYLCASSSPGPYGYTFGSGTRLTVV.

This clone has only a few counts. The chain couples TRBV11-2 to TRBJ2-1, with unresolved D. Trimming left V 4 bases short and J 1 base short, with 14 bases between. CDR1 and CDR2 from the germline V gene are SGHAT and FQNNGV. The CDR3 runs to 16 residues. CDR3 DNA: TGTGCCAGCAGCTACAACTCCGGCAGTTCCTACAATGAGCAGTTCTTC. Translating it yields CASSYNSGSSYNEQFF.

J is TRBJ1-2 and V is TRBV6-5; D might be TRBD1 (6 bases). Germline V lookup: CDR1 MNHEY, CDR2 SVGAGI. The germline V and J ends were trimmed by 6 bases and 7 bases, with 18 bases remaining between them. This CDR3 comprises 14 residues. The CDR3 DNA reads as TGTGCCAGCAGGACTACAGGGTGGCCGGCTGGCTACACCTTC. Translation gives CASRTTGWPAGYTF.

V is TRBV29-1 and J is TRBJ2-1, with 7 bases aligning to TRBD2. Looked up from germline, CDR1 is SQVTM and CDR2 is ANQGSEA. Losses at the gene ends were 0 bases for V and 1 base for J; bases not matched to a gene: 6. CDR3 length equals 16 residues. The CDR3 sequence: CSVEDQISGSYNEQFF. CDR3 DNA: TGCAGCGTTGAAGATCAAATTAGCGGGTCCTACAATGAGCAGTTCTTC.